These 2 T cell receptor beta chains came from one sample sequenced in a study of CD8+ T cells in alopecia areata. As the sequencing template, cDNA was produced by extracting RNA and reverse transcribing it. Some clones are missing from TCRdb's copy, which holds only in-frame ones; the method was immunoSEQ multiplex PCR. The sample carries tens of thousands of clones, 44% recorded once. The sequenced material came from NKG2D-low CD8+ T cells sorted from blood. These receptors were obtained from a human donor with alopecia areata.

The chain recombines TRBV4-3 with TRBJ2-7; 7 bases align to TRBD1. The CDR3 length is 17 residues. The V gene's germline CDR1 is LGHNA and CDR2 YSLEER. Trimming cost V 1 base and J 3 bases; bases outside gene matches: 12. In DNA form, the CDR3 reads TGCGCCAGCAGCCAAGCGTCCGTAGGCCAGGGGGTCTACGAGCAGTACTTC. Its protein is CASSQASVGQGVYEQYF.

This chain connects TRBV2 to TRBJ2-3; TRBD2 aligns across 9 bases. This CDR3 is 15 amino acids long. V lost 4 bases and J lost 6; bases outside the gene matches: 8. Germline V gives CDR1 SNHLY, CDR2 FYNNEI. The CDR3 bases are TGTGCCAGCAGTGGAGCGCGGGGGGGGGATGATACGCAGTATTTT. Translating gives CASSGARGGDDTQYF. Supplemented by reference TRBV2 and TRBJ2-3, the full variable domain reads EPEVTQTPSHQVTQMGQEVILRCVPISNHLYFYWYRQILGQKVEFLVSFYNNEISEKSEIFDDQFSVERPDGSNFTLKIRSTKLEDSAMYFCASSGARGGDDTQYFGPGTRLTVL.